The 5 T cell receptor beta chains listed next were all sequenced from one sample in a study of tumor and adjacent non-tumor tissue in lung cancer. A modified ARM-PCR protocol with three rounds of nested PCR amplified TCRbeta. TCRdb reprocessed the multiplex PCR reads with MiXCR, giving one entry per CDR3 protein. In the table there are around 86,000 distinct CDR3 sequences, approximately 72% of which are singletons. RNA was extracted from bulk tissue without any cell sorting. Sequenced sample: lung tumor tissue. Every receptor here comes from a middle-aged woman with non-small cell lung cancer.

For this clonotype: One junction end disagrees with the germline gene, perhaps due to a read error. The V call is TRBV4-1, the J call TRBJ2-1, with a possible D match to TRBD2 (6 bases). CDR1 is MGHRA, CDR2 YSYEKL, per germline. The CDR3 has 15 residues. CDR3: CASRMGRGSYNGQFF. In nucleotides, the CDR3 is TGCGCTAGCAGAATGGGGCGGGGATCCTACAATGGGCAGTTCTTC.

This clonotype was found once. This chain links TRBV11-2 with TRBJ2-5, with D perhaps TRBD1 or TRBD2 (5 bases each). Germline-derived CDR1 and CDR2 are SGHAT and FQNNGV. The CDR3 sequence is 14 residues long. Between the trimmed V and J ends, which lost 9 bases and 1 base, there was a span of 15 bases. The CDR3 nucleotides are TGTGCCAGTAGTTCCGGGGCTATCCAAGAGACCCAGTACTTC. Translated: CASSSGAIQETQYF.

J is TRBJ2-7 and V is TRBV2; TRBD2 matches at 7 bases. Trimming removed 9 bases from V and 7 bases from J; junction bases left unmatched: 15. CDR3 size: 14 residues. Germline CDR1 SNHLY, CDR2 FYNNEI. As DNA, the CDR3 is TGTGCCAGGACAATGGGACTATCGGGACCGGAGCAGTACTTC. Amino acids: CARTMGLSGPEQYF.

With regard to this clonotype: One end of the junction fails to match germline, which may point to a read error. This chain links TRBV11-2 with TRBJ2-7; 7 bases align to TRBD1. Per the germline V gene, CDR1 is SGHAT and CDR2 is FQNNGV. The CDR3 length is 17 residues. CDR3 loop: CAISLSSTGLGSYEQYF. In DNA, the CDR3 is TGTGCCATCAGCTTATCTTCGACAGGGTTGGGTTCCTACGAGCAATACTTT.

Remarks on this clonotype: A read error may produce the germline difference seen at one junction end. The chain uses TRBV11-3 and TRBJ2-6; the D gene is possibly TRBD1 (5 bases). This CDR3 is built from 14 residues. Germline CDR1 reads SGHNT; CDR2 reads YENEEA. CDR3 sequence reads: CASSYGDGAKVLTF. In DNA, the CDR3 is TGTGCCAGCAGCTATGGGGATGGGGCCAAGGTCCTGACGTTC.